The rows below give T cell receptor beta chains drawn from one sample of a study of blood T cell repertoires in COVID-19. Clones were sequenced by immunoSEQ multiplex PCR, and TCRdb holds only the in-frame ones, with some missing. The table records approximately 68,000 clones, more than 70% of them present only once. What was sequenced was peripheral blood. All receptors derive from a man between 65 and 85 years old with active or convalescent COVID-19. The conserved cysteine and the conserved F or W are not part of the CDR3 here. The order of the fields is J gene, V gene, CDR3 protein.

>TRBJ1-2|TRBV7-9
ASSFGTGNYGYT
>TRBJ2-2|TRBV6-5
ASRDPSGGRRLF
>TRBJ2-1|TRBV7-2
ASSPSGLAGRDEQF
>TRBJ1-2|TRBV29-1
SARDSGNYGYT
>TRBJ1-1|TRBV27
ASSLGLRRAGTEAF
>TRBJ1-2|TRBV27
TSTPWAGGAGYT
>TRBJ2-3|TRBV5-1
ASSLAGTIQADTQY
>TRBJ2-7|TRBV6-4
ASSPPGWGPTRYEQY
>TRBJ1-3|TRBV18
ASSPGGGLSGNTIY
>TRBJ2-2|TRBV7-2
ASRLDINTGELF
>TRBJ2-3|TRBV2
ASRPDSPDTQY
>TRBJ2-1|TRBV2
ARGLAPGEQF
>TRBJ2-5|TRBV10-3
AIRPDRGQETQY
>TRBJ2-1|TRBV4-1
ASSPGLARGLNEQF
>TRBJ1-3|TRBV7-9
ASSTTGGAGNTIY
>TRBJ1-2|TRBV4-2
ASSQDIGQGARGYT
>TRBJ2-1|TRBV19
ASSRDSGLLNEQF
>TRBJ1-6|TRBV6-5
ASRRSYNSPLH
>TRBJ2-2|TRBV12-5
ASATSVANTGELF
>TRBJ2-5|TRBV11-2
ASSLGGLQETQY
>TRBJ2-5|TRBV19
ASTRGTSGVQETQY
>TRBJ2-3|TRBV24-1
ATSDLRREDTQY
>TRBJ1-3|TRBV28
ASSPRRGQWRDTIY
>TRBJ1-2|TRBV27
ASPLTGGDGYT
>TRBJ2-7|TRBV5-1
ASSLRGITSYEQY
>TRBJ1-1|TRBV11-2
ASSLDQGLNTEAF
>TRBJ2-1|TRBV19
ASSIQTGGIENEQF
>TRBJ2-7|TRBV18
ASSSFLGTGGNRAYEQY
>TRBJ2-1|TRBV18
ASSPRTTSGGLNEQF
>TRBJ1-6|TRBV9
ASSVGGQGASNSPLH
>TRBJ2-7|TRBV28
ASTSSPGGRYEQY
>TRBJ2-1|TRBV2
ASSDLAGAYNEQF
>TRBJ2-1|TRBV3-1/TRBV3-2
ASSLGLAGAGTEQF
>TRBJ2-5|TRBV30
AWSVGGASETQY
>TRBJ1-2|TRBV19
ASSIGGSNYGYT
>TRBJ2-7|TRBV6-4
ASSEFPGGYEQY
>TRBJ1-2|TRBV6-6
ASKLTANYGYT
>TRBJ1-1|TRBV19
ASSIRRQGSDTEAF
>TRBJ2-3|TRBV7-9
ASSLVGGSTDTQY
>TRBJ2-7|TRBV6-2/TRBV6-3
ASSYRLAGVYEQY
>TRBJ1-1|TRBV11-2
ASSLRTQGGPEAF
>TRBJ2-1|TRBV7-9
ASSIGTGGYNEQF
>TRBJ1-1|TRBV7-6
ASSKYPGSQGEAF
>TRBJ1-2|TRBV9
ASSVGQGNYGYT
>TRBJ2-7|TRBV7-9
ASSMRGRGDEQY
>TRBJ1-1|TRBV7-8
ASSLDRGSTEAF
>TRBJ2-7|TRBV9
ASSVGASGTGVEQY